A selection of T cell receptor beta chains follows, all from one sample in a study of neurological immune-mediated disorders. Via MiXCR, TCRdb re-called the 5' RACE reads, giving one row per CDR3 protein. The profile covers 50,000 or so distinct CDR3 sequences, with 3% to 4% appearing a single time and approximately 7% taken by the ten largest. The sample taken for sequencing was PBMCs. The receptors derive from a woman aged 60-70 years with multiple sclerosis. CDR3s include the opening cysteine and the closing phenylalanine or tryptophan. D genes are given only for firm matches. Clone size is given as once, few or many counts, or a class when the clone is expanded.

TRBV20-1,11,many,NA,TRBJ1-2,TGCAGTGCCCGCCGGGGGTATGGCTACACCTTC,CSARRGYGYTF
TRBV11-3,15,many,NA,TRBJ2-1,TGTGCCAGCAGCTTATCTACGGGCAGGCCTAATGAGCAGTTCTTC,CASSLSTGRPNEQFF
TRBV7-9,11,many,NA,TRBJ1-4,TGTGCCAGCAGCTTTCATGAAAAACTGTTTTTT,CASSFHEKLFF
TRBV28,15,many,NA,TRBJ2-5,TGTGCCAGCAGTCTACGGGCCAGACCGAAAGAGACCCAGTACTTC,CASSLRARPKETQYF
TRBV7-3,15,many,TRBD1,TRBJ2-7,TGTGCCAGCAGCCCAGGGACAGATTTTCCCTACGAGCAGTACTTC,CASSPGTDFPYEQYF
TRBV5-6,14,many,NA,TRBJ1-5,TGTGCCAGCAGCCGAGGGGTTTGGGGCCAGCCCCAGCATTTT,CASSRGVWGQPQHF
TRBV5-1,12,many,NA,TRBJ2-5,TGCGCCAGCAGCTTAGACCAAGAGACCCAGTACTTC,CASSLDQETQYF
TRBV7-2,14,many,TRBD1,TRBJ1-1,TGTGCCAGCAGCAGGGACAGAGAGAACACTGAAGCTTTCTTT,CASSRDRENTEAFF
TRBV12-3/TRBV12-4,14,many,NA,TRBJ1-1,TGTGCCAGCAGTTTCTATATACTTAGGGCTGAAGCTTTCTTT,CASSFYILRAEAFF
TRBV28,15,many,NA,TRBJ2-7,TGTGCCAGCTCTCCTATCCAGGGTTCGGAGGACGAGCAGTACTTC,CASSPIQGSEDEQYF
TRBV7-9,15,many,TRBD2,TRBJ2-7,TGTGCCAGCAGCTTCCGAAGCGGGAGTGGCTACGAGCAGTACTTC,CASSFRSGSGYEQYF
TRBV7-9,12,many,NA,TRBJ2-1,TGTGCCAGCAGCCTCCAGGGGCCTGAGCAGTTCTTC,CASSLQGPEQFF
TRBV5-1,15,many,NA,TRBJ1-1,TGCGCCAGCAGCTTGTTGACCGCTGGGGACACTGAAGCTTTCTTT,CASSLLTAGDTEAFF